This T cell receptor beta chain emerged from a study of blood T cell repertoires in COVID-19. Generated by immunoSEQ multiplex PCR, the TCRdb table keeps only in-frame clones and is missing some. The sample lists 220,000 or so clones, about 83% occurring once. The germline V and J ends were trimmed by 2 bases and 3 bases, with 13 bases remaining between them. Germline V gene sequence: CDR1 SGHTA, CDR2 FQGNSA. The CDR3 has 15 amino acids. This clone was recorded once. This sequence joins TRBV7-2 and TRBJ1-2; tentative D call: TRBD1 (5 bases). Input material: PBMCs or T cells enriched from blood (not recorded which). This sequence originates from a woman in her forties or fifties who had recovered from COVID-19. The DNA for the CDR3 is TGTGCCAGCAGCTTAAATCCAGGGCTGGACTATGGCTACACCTTC. It specifies CASSLNPGLDYGYTF.